The TCR beta chain under discussion was sequenced for a study of T cells in Graves' hyperthyroidism and ophthalmopathy. Amplified TCR beta CDR3 regions derived from RNA transcripts. Carried out on the TCR CDR3, a first-round RT-PCR used the HTBI primer set. One entry per CDR3 protein results from TCRdb running MiXCR on the multiplex PCR reads. This table has approximately 350,000 distinct CDR3 sequences, about 16% appearing once. In germline, CDR1 is SSHAT, CDR2 FNYEAQ (reference sequence). The CDR3 runs 17 residues. Remarks on this clonotype: The target antigen is unknown. Germline is not matched at one junction end, which may reflect a read error.

Clinical symptoms, serum thyroxine, TRAb, thyroid ultrasound and orbital computed tomography informed diagnoses. Study conclusions and caveats: Ophthalmopathy was distinguished from stable hyperthyroidism by 13 V-J signatures. Ophthalmopathy prediction by the model preceded onset by a median approximately 6.9 months.

Sample: blood. The chain couples TRBV7-7 to TRBJ2-6; 8 bases fit TRBD2. The source of this sequence is a woman in her sixties or seventies with Graves' ophthalmopathy. In DNA, the CDR3 is TGTGCTAGCAGCCAAATTCGGGGGGGTTCGGGGGCCAACGTCCTGACTTTC. Amino acid sequence: CASSQIRGGSGANVLTF.